The present TCR beta chain was sequenced within a study of shared clonotypes between healthy human individuals. Study results and caveats: Larger estimated richness was generally recorded for naive subsets relative to memory subsets.

Data came from immunoSEQ multiplex PCR; TCRdb stores just in-frame clones and leaves some out. The repertoire has about 680,000 clones, about 92% of them found once; the top ten carry 20% to 25%. Naive CD8 cells lacked CD45RO and underwent positive selection for CCR7, leaving out terminally differentiated effector memory CD45RA+ cells. The ends were cut back, 7 bases at V and 3 bases at J, with 14 bases in the middle. The length of the CDR3 is 13 residues. The germline V gene has CDR1 SGHRS and CDR2 YFSETQ. On this clone: As yet, its antigen is unknown.

This sequence joins TRBV5-1 and TRBJ2-7, with D possibly matching TRBD2 (5 bases). This sequence originates from a man aged 30 to 45 in good health. Sequenced input: naive CD8+ T cells sorted from blood. CDR3 nucleotides: TGCGCCAGCCGTCCCAGCGGATTCTACGAGCAGTACTTC. Protein sequence: CASRPSGFYEQYF. Together with reference TRBV5-1 and TRBJ2-7, the CDR3 gives the full variable domain: KAGVTQTPRYLIKTRGQQVTLSCSPISGHRSVSWYQQTPGQGLQFLFEYFSETQRNKGNFPGRFSGRQFSNSRSEMNVSTLELGDSALYLCASRPSGFYEQYFGPGTRLTVT.